Sequencing of this T cell receptor beta chain was carried out in a study of monozygotic twins with inflammatory bowel disease. Whole-study findings and limits: T cell subtypes that differed could not be told apart. The data gave no support to a single strong IBD-associated signal or clonotype.

UMIs with a 6-nucleotide sample barcode were added by template switching. TCRdb reprocessed the 5' RACE reads, with one entry per CDR3 protein and no DNA. The sample's table shows approximately 330,000 distinct CDR3 sequences. CDR3 length equals 15 residues. A remark on this clonotype: The target antigen is unknown.

Sequencing was performed on blood. The source is a human donor with ulcerative colitis or Crohn's disease, or a healthy co-twin of an affected twin (not recorded which). This chain links TRBV12-3 or TRBV12-4 with TRBJ2-1; checking the TCRdb D call of TRBD1 is not possible without DNA. The CDR3 region is CASGLGQGVYNEQFF.